This is a list of T cell receptor beta chains from one sample in a study of tumor and adjacent non-tumor tissue in lung cancer. From the multiplex PCR reads, TCRdb called clonotypes with MiXCR, one entry per CDR3 protein. This sample has approximately 100,000 distinct CDR3 sequences, with 65% found just once. Sequencing used distant non-tumor lung tissue. The receptors come from a man aged 25-45 years with non-small cell lung cancer. Each CDR3 is given with its conserved first and last residue. The order of the fields is D gene, CDR3 length, V gene, clone size, J gene, CDR3 DNA, CDR3 protein. D genes are given only for firm matches. Rows give clone size only sometimes, using once, few, many, or a class for an expanded clone.

d_call: TRBD2; cdr3_length: 14; v_call: TRBV20-1; clone_size: many; j_call: TRBJ2-1; cdr3_nt: TGCAGTGCTACCCGGGTAGCGGGAGGCGATGAGCAGTTCTTC; cdr3_aa: CSATRVAGGDEQFF
d_call: TRBD1; cdr3_length: 16; v_call: TRBV19; clone_size: few; j_call: TRBJ2-3; cdr3_nt: TGTGCCAGTAGTATCGGGAGGGACAGGGGGCCTGATACGCAGTATTTT; cdr3_aa: CASSIGRDRGPDTQYF
d_call: TRBD1; cdr3_length: 16; v_call: TRBV5-1; clone_size: -; j_call: TRBJ2-3; cdr3_nt: TGCGCCAGCAGTTGGGACAGGGGGATAAGCACAGATACGCAGTATTTT; cdr3_aa: CASSWDRGISTDTQYF
d_call: -; cdr3_length: 15; v_call: TRBV10-2; clone_size: many; j_call: TRBJ2-2; cdr3_nt: TGCGCCAGCAGTGATACTCCAGGAGGCACCGGGGAGCTGTTTTTT; cdr3_aa: CASSDTPGGTGELFF
d_call: -; cdr3_length: 12; v_call: TRBV11-2; clone_size: -; j_call: TRBJ2-3; cdr3_nt: TGTGCCAGCAGCCCTAGTACAGATACGCAGTATTTT; cdr3_aa: CASSPSTDTQYF
d_call: TRBD1; cdr3_length: 16; v_call: TRBV11-2; clone_size: -; j_call: TRBJ2-6; cdr3_nt: TGTGCCAGCAGCTTAGGTTTCGGGACAGGGGCCAACGACCTGACTTTC; cdr3_aa: CASSLGFGTGANDLTF
d_call: -; cdr3_length: 16; v_call: TRBV4-2; clone_size: -; j_call: TRBJ2-2; cdr3_nt: TGTGTCAGCAGACAAGAGGAAAGCAGGGTAGACGGGGAGCTGTTCTTT; cdr3_aa: CVSRQEESRVDGELFF
d_call: TRBD2; cdr3_length: 15; v_call: TRBV20-1; clone_size: -; j_call: TRBJ2-7; cdr3_nt: TGCAGTGTCAGATCGCCTAGCGGGGGATCCTACGAGCAGTACTTC; cdr3_aa: CSVRSPSGGSYEQYF
d_call: -; cdr3_length: 13; v_call: TRBV6-5; clone_size: -; j_call: TRBJ1-1; cdr3_nt: TGTGTCAGCCCATTGGACGGGGACACTGAAGCTTTCTTT; cdr3_aa: CVSPLDGDTEAFF
d_call: TRBD1; cdr3_length: 15; v_call: TRBV4-3; clone_size: -; j_call: TRBJ2-5; cdr3_nt: TGTGCCAGCTGCCAGGGGTACAGGGGCAAGGAGACCCAGTACTTC; cdr3_aa: CASCQGYRGKETQYF
d_call: -; cdr3_length: 13; v_call: TRBV6-5; clone_size: -; j_call: TRBJ1-6; cdr3_nt: TGTGCCAGCAGTAACCAGGGTGTGTCACCCCTCCACTTT; cdr3_aa: CASSNQGVSPLHF
d_call: -; cdr3_length: 14; v_call: TRBV4-1; clone_size: -; j_call: TRBJ1-5; cdr3_nt: TGCGCCAGCAGCCAGTTAAGCGGCAATCAGCTCCAGCATTTT; cdr3_aa: CASSQLSGNQLQHF
d_call: -; cdr3_length: 14; v_call: TRBV12-3/TRBV12-4; clone_size: -; j_call: TRBJ2-3; cdr3_nt: TGTGCCACCAGTAGGTACAGTCCCACAGATACGCAGTATTTT; cdr3_aa: CATSRYSPTDTQYF
d_call: TRBD1; cdr3_length: 17; v_call: TRBV11-1; clone_size: -; j_call: TRBJ1-1; cdr3_nt: TGTGCCAGCACCCTCGATAGAGGGGGCCTATGGAACACTGAAGCTTTCTTT; cdr3_aa: CASTLDRGGLWNTEAFF
d_call: -; cdr3_length: 13; v_call: TRBV19; clone_size: few; j_call: TRBJ2-1; cdr3_nt: TGTGCCAGTAGTTGGAGTACAGGGAATGAGCAGGTCTTC; cdr3_aa: CASSWSTGNEQVF
d_call: TRBD2; cdr3_length: 15; v_call: TRBV11-3; clone_size: -; j_call: TRBJ2-7; cdr3_nt: TGTGCCAGCAGCAGAGGACTAGTGGGAGCGGCCGAGCAGTACTTC; cdr3_aa: CASSRGLVGAAEQYF
d_call: -; cdr3_length: 12; v_call: TRBV7-9; clone_size: few; j_call: TRBJ2-5; cdr3_nt: TGTGCCAGCAGCTCTAATGACGAGACCCAGTACTTC; cdr3_aa: CASSSNDETQYF
d_call: TRBD2; cdr3_length: 14; v_call: TRBV6-2/TRBV6-3; clone_size: many; j_call: TRBJ2-7; cdr3_nt: TGTGCCAGCAGTTCCCAGCGGGGGAATTACGAGCAGTACTTC; cdr3_aa: CASSSQRGNYEQYF
d_call: TRBD1; cdr3_length: 14; v_call: TRBV19; clone_size: -; j_call: TRBJ1-2; cdr3_nt: TGTGCCAGTAGTACGGACAGGGGGCTCAATGGCTACACCTTC; cdr3_aa: CASSTDRGLNGYTF
d_call: TRBD2; cdr3_length: 14; v_call: TRBV20-1; clone_size: -; j_call: TRBJ2-3; cdr3_nt: TGCAGTGCAGTAGGCGGACTAGTTCTAGGTACGCAATATTTT; cdr3_aa: CSAVGGLVLGTQYF
d_call: -; cdr3_length: 13; v_call: TRBV12-3/TRBV12-4; clone_size: -; j_call: TRBJ2-7; cdr3_nt: TGTGCCGGCAGTTTCGGCGGGTACTACGAGCAGTACTTT; cdr3_aa: CAGSFGGYYEQYF
d_call: -; cdr3_length: 13; v_call: TRBV11-2; clone_size: -; j_call: TRBJ2-7; cdr3_nt: TGTGCCAGCAGCTTAAGGCAGCTGAACGAACAGTATTTC; cdr3_aa: CASSLRQLNEQYF
d_call: TRBD1; cdr3_length: 15; v_call: TRBV20-1; clone_size: -; j_call: TRBJ1-1; cdr3_nt: TGCAGTGCTAGCGGGACAGGGGCTTTTATTACTGAAGCTCTCTTT; cdr3_aa: CSASGTGAFITEALF
d_call: -; cdr3_length: 16; v_call: TRBV4-1; clone_size: -; j_call: TRBJ2-1; cdr3_nt: TGCGCCGGCAGCCAAGAATTCGGCAGTCTAACGCATGAGCAGTTCTTC; cdr3_aa: CAGSQEFGSLTHEQFF
d_call: -; cdr3_length: 15; v_call: TRBV4-3; clone_size: -; j_call: TRBJ1-4; cdr3_nt: TGTGCCAGCAACGCTACCCCCAGGCGGAGCGAAAAACTGTTTTTT; cdr3_aa: CASNATPRRSEKLFF
d_call: TRBD2; cdr3_length: 15; v_call: TRBV7-9; clone_size: few; j_call: TRBJ2-5; cdr3_nt: TGTGCCAGCAGCTCCGGACTAGCGGCACAAGAGACCCAGTACTTC; cdr3_aa: CASSSGLAAQETQYF
d_call: TRBD2; cdr3_length: 16; v_call: TRBV20-1; clone_size: -; j_call: TRBJ2-3; cdr3_nt: TGCAGTGCTAGGTATACTAGAGGGAGGGCCCCAGATACGCAGTATTTT; cdr3_aa: CSARYTRGRAPDTQYF
d_call: TRBD2; cdr3_length: 16; v_call: TRBV11-3; clone_size: once; j_call: TRBJ2-7; cdr3_nt: TGTCCCAGCAGCTCACAGACCAGCGGGGGACCTCGGGAGCAGTACTTC; cdr3_aa: CPSSSQTSGGPREQYF
d_call: TRBD1; cdr3_length: 14; v_call: TRBV6-6; clone_size: many; j_call: TRBJ1-5; cdr3_nt: TGTGCCAGCATTACGGGACAGTCAAATCAGCCCCAGCATTTT; cdr3_aa: CASITGQSNQPQHF
d_call: -; cdr3_length: 16; v_call: TRBV6-5; clone_size: -; j_call: TRBJ2-3; cdr3_nt: TGTGCCAGCAGTTACCCGTCAGGGAGGAGCACAGATACGCAGTATTTT; cdr3_aa: CASSYPSGRSTDTQYF
d_call: TRBD2; cdr3_length: 16; v_call: TRBV7-8; clone_size: -; j_call: TRBJ2-3; cdr3_nt: TGTGCCAGCAAGCTCAGGACTAGCGGCATTCCAGATAAGCAGTATTTT; cdr3_aa: CASKLRTSGIPDKQYF
d_call: -; cdr3_length: 14; v_call: TRBV20-1; clone_size: -; j_call: TRBJ2-1; cdr3_nt: TGCAGTGCTATTGTATGGAGAGAGCCGAATGAGCAGTTCTTC; cdr3_aa: CSAIVWREPNEQFF
d_call: -; cdr3_length: 14; v_call: TRBV6-5; clone_size: -; j_call: TRBJ1-1; cdr3_nt: TGTGCCAGCCTAATATCACAGGCGAACACTGAAGCTTTATTT; cdr3_aa: CASLISQANTEALF
d_call: -; cdr3_length: 16; v_call: TRBV5-4; clone_size: -; j_call: TRBJ2-3; cdr3_nt: TGTGCCAGCAGCTCGTCCCAACGGGGGGCTAGAGATACGCAGTATTTT; cdr3_aa: CASSSSQRGARDTQYF
d_call: -; cdr3_length: 12; v_call: TRBV20-1; clone_size: many; j_call: TRBJ2-1; cdr3_nt: TGCAGTGTTGAGGACAGTGACAATGAGCAGTTCTTC; cdr3_aa: CSVEDSDNEQFF
d_call: TRBD2; cdr3_length: 15; v_call: TRBV20-1; clone_size: few; j_call: TRBJ2-1; cdr3_nt: TGTAGTGCCCTGACCGGGACTAGCGTTCTCCATGAGCAGCTCTTT; cdr3_aa: CSALTGTSVLHEQLF
d_call: -; cdr3_length: 14; v_call: TRBV5-1; clone_size: many; j_call: TRBJ2-7; cdr3_nt: TGCGCCAGCAGCTTGGAGTTCTCCTCCTCCGAGCAGTACTTC; cdr3_aa: CASSLEFSSSEQYF
d_call: -; cdr3_length: 15; v_call: TRBV7-9; clone_size: few; j_call: TRBJ2-1; cdr3_nt: TGTGCCAGCAGCCTAACCCTCACTAGCAACAATGAGCAGTTCTTC; cdr3_aa: CASSLTLTSNNEQFF
d_call: -; cdr3_length: 13; v_call: TRBV12-3/TRBV12-4; clone_size: -; j_call: TRBJ2-5; cdr3_nt: TGTGCTAGCAATACAAGGGGCTGGGAGACCCAGTACTTC; cdr3_aa: CASNTRGWETQYF
d_call: -; cdr3_length: 15; v_call: TRBV20-1; clone_size: many; j_call: TRBJ2-5; cdr3_nt: TGCAGTGCTCAAGAGGACAGCAGGTTGCAAGAGACCCAGTACTTC; cdr3_aa: CSAQEDSRLQETQYF
d_call: -; cdr3_length: 12; v_call: TRBV5-4; clone_size: many; j_call: TRBJ2-3; cdr3_nt: TGTGCCAGCTCTGACTCAACAGATACGCAGTATTTT; cdr3_aa: CASSDSTDTQYF
d_call: TRBD1; cdr3_length: 21; v_call: TRBV24-1; clone_size: many; j_call: TRBJ1-5; cdr3_nt: TGTGCCACCAGTGATTCTCCCCCGACAGGGGGTCACATTGATGGCAATCAGCCCCAGCATTTT; cdr3_aa: CATSDSPPTGGHIDGNQPQHF
d_call: -; cdr3_length: 14; v_call: TRBV12-3/TRBV12-4; clone_size: -; j_call: TRBJ2-3; cdr3_nt: TGTGCCGGCAGTTACTCGAATAATACAGATACGCAGTATTTT; cdr3_aa: CAGSYSNNTDTQYF
d_call: -; cdr3_length: 15; v_call: TRBV6-4; clone_size: -; j_call: TRBJ2-1; cdr3_nt: TGTGCCAGCAGTGACTCTAAAGCCTCCTACAATAAGCAGTTCTTC; cdr3_aa: CASSDSKASYNKQFF
d_call: -; cdr3_length: 15; v_call: TRBV29-1; clone_size: -; j_call: TRBJ2-3; cdr3_nt: TGCAGCGTGCCGGTCGGGCAGGGGACCCCAGATACGCAGTATTTT; cdr3_aa: CSVPVGQGTPDTQYF
d_call: -; cdr3_length: 13; v_call: TRBV4-1; clone_size: many; j_call: TRBJ1-5; cdr3_nt: TGCGCCAGCAGCCAAGATCGGGGTCAGCCCCAGCATTTT; cdr3_aa: CASSQDRGQPQHF
d_call: -; cdr3_length: 14; v_call: TRBV10-3; clone_size: many; j_call: TRBJ1-5; cdr3_nt: TGTGCCAGCCAGGAGCCGGGTAGCAATCAGCCCCAGCATTTT; cdr3_aa: CASQEPGSNQPQHF
d_call: -; cdr3_length: 16; v_call: TRBV5-1; clone_size: -; j_call: TRBJ1-1; cdr3_nt: TGCCCCAGCAGCTTGGGGGCGACAAGGATGGGCACTGAAGCTTTCTTT; cdr3_aa: CPSSLGATRMGTEAFF
d_call: -; cdr3_length: 16; v_call: TRBV11-2; clone_size: few; j_call: TRBJ1-3; cdr3_nt: TGTGCCAGCAGCTTAGCTCAGGCCCCCTCAGGAAACACCATATATTTT; cdr3_aa: CASSLAQAPSGNTIYF
d_call: TRBD2; cdr3_length: 16; v_call: TRBV4-1; clone_size: -; j_call: TRBJ2-7; cdr3_nt: TGCGCCAGCAGTCAAGATGAGACGGGAGGTATGTATGAGCAGTACTTC; cdr3_aa: CASSQDETGGMYEQYF
d_call: -; cdr3_length: 12; v_call: TRBV6-5; clone_size: many; j_call: TRBJ2-3; cdr3_nt: TGTGCCAGCAGTTACTCTTCAGATACGCAGTATTTT; cdr3_aa: CASSYSSDTQYF
d_call: -; cdr3_length: 12; v_call: TRBV29-1; clone_size: few; j_call: TRBJ1-1; cdr3_nt: TGTAGCGTCCTGGTGGGTAACACTGGAGCTTTCTTT; cdr3_aa: CSVLVGNTGAFF
d_call: -; cdr3_length: 13; v_call: TRBV29-1; clone_size: -; j_call: TRBJ1-2; cdr3_nt: TGCTGCATTTCGGACGGTCGGGTGTATGGCTACACCTTC; cdr3_aa: CCISDGRVYGYTF
d_call: -; cdr3_length: 14; v_call: TRBV4-2; clone_size: many; j_call: TRBJ2-1; cdr3_nt: TGTGCCAGCAGCCAGTATGTGGGAGTGAATGAGCAGTTCTTC; cdr3_aa: CASSQYVGVNEQFF
d_call: -; cdr3_length: 12; v_call: TRBV6-5; clone_size: -; j_call: TRBJ2-3; cdr3_nt: TGTGTCAGCAATTATTCGGGGCTTACGCAGTATTTT; cdr3_aa: CVSNYSGLTQYF
d_call: -; cdr3_length: 15; v_call: TRBV20-1; clone_size: -; j_call: TRBJ2-7; cdr3_nt: TGCAGCGCAGCCGGGACCAGCTGTGGAGCCTACGAGCAGTACTTC; cdr3_aa: CSAAGTSCGAYEQYF
d_call: -; cdr3_length: 14; v_call: TRBV9; clone_size: -; j_call: TRBJ2-5; cdr3_nt: TGTGCCAGCAGCGTAGAAGGGTGGGGAGAGACCCAGTACTTC; cdr3_aa: CASSVEGWGETQYF
d_call: -; cdr3_length: 14; v_call: TRBV6-2/TRBV6-3; clone_size: many; j_call: TRBJ2-5; cdr3_nt: TGTGCCAGCAGTTACTCAGGGTCGTTGGAGACCCAGTACTTC; cdr3_aa: CASSYSGSLETQYF
d_call: TRBD1; cdr3_length: 15; v_call: TRBV11-3; clone_size: once; j_call: TRBJ2-1; cdr3_nt: TGTGCCAGCAGCCAAGGGTGGGACAGCTACTATGAGCAGTTCTTC; cdr3_aa: CASSQGWDSYYEQFF